A selection of T cell receptor beta chains follows, all from one sample in a study of vaccination and CD4 T cells after COVID-19. MiXCR was run by TCRdb on the PCR reads, yielding one entry per CDR3 protein. The sample has around 23,000 distinct CDR3 sequences; over 40% are singletons. Their antigen targets remain unknown. The material sequenced was CD4+ T cells from blood, cultured in vitro, taken about 7 months after SARS-CoV-2 vaccination. These receptors were collected from a human donor who had recovered from COVID-19. Each CDR3 is given with its conserved first and last residue. The D gene is left open where the match is weak. Clone sizes are given selectively: once, few, many, or a class where the clone is expanded.

d_call: TRBD1
clone_size: medium-sized
j_call: TRBJ1-5
v_call: TRBV19
cdr3_aa: CASSIRDRGGNQPQHF
cdr3_nt: TGTGCCAGTAGTATCCGGGACAGGGGGGGCAATCAGCCCCAGCATTTT

d_call: TRBD2
clone_size: .
j_call: TRBJ2-1
v_call: TRBV7-2
cdr3_aa: CASSIRLAADEQFF
cdr3_nt: TGTGCCAGCAGCATCCGACTAGCGGCGGATGAGCAGTTCTTC

d_call: .
clone_size: .
j_call: TRBJ1-2
v_call: TRBV19
cdr3_aa: CASSPNGQLYGYTF
cdr3_nt: TGTGCCAGTAGTCCTAACGGACAGCTCTATGGCTACACCTTC

d_call: .
clone_size: .
j_call: TRBJ2-7
v_call: TRBV7-6
cdr3_aa: CASSLTEIYEQYF
cdr3_nt: TGTGCCAGCAGCTTGACTGAGATTTACGAGCAGTACTTC

d_call: .
clone_size: .
j_call: TRBJ1-5
v_call: TRBV28
cdr3_aa: CASSSGTQNSNQPQHF
cdr3_nt: TGTGCCAGCAGTTCCGGGACACAAAATAGCAATCAGCCCCAGCATTTT

d_call: TRBD1
clone_size: few
j_call: TRBJ1-1
v_call: TRBV2
cdr3_aa: CASSGQGADTEAFF
cdr3_nt: TGTGCCAGCAGCGGACAGGGGGCGGACACTGAAGCTTTCTTT

d_call: .
clone_size: .
j_call: TRBJ2-7
v_call: TRBV28
cdr3_aa: CASSPLTFGGTSGSRNEQYF
cdr3_nt: .

d_call: .
clone_size: .
j_call: TRBJ1-6
v_call: TRBV2
cdr3_aa: CASKGISYNSPLHF
cdr3_nt: TGTGCCAGCAAGGGGATCTCCTATAATTCACCCCTCCACTTT

d_call: TRBD2
clone_size: .
j_call: TRBJ2-1
v_call: TRBV27
cdr3_aa: CASSYVTSWRNNEQFF
cdr3_nt: TGTGCCAGCAGTTACGTGACTAGCTGGAGAAACAATGAGCAGTTCTTC

d_call: .
clone_size: few
j_call: TRBJ1-2
v_call: TRBV6-1
cdr3_aa: CASSEAKGYTF
cdr3_nt: TGTGCCAGCAGTGAAGCGAAGGGCTACACCTTC

d_call: .
clone_size: few
j_call: TRBJ2-5
v_call: TRBV28
cdr3_aa: CASSLLASLGYQETQYF
cdr3_nt: TGTGCCAGCAGTTTATTGGCCAGCCTGGGGTACCAAGAGACCCAGTACTTC

d_call: TRBD2
clone_size: few
j_call: TRBJ2-5
v_call: TRBV27
cdr3_aa: CASSPLGLADAQETQYF
cdr3_nt: TGTGCCAGCAGTCCATTGGGACTAGCGGACGCTCAAGAGACCCAGTACTTC

d_call: .
clone_size: .
j_call: TRBJ1-6
v_call: TRBV19
cdr3_aa: CASSNRWNSPLHF
cdr3_nt: TGTGCCAGTAGTAACAGGTGGAATTCACCCCTCCACTTT

d_call: .
clone_size: few
j_call: TRBJ2-3
v_call: TRBV20-1
cdr3_aa: CSATLSRLTDTQYF
cdr3_nt: TGCAGTGCTACTCTTTCGCGGCTCACAGATACGCAGTATTTT

d_call: TRBD1
clone_size: .
j_call: TRBJ2-3
v_call: TRBV10-3
cdr3_aa: CAISRQGVTDTQYF
cdr3_nt: TGTGCCATCAGCCGGCAGGGGGTCACAGATACGCAGTATTTT

d_call: TRBD2
clone_size: few
j_call: TRBJ2-7
v_call: TRBV6-5
cdr3_aa: CASSYSTGLAGGSYEQYF
cdr3_nt: TGTGCCAGCAGTTACTCGACGGGACTAGCGGGAGGCTCCTACGAGCAGTACTTC

d_call: .
clone_size: few
j_call: TRBJ2-5
v_call: TRBV20-1
cdr3_aa: CSARRGEKETQYF
cdr3_nt: TGCAGTGCTAGAAGGGGGGAGAAAGAGACCCAGTACTTC

d_call: .
clone_size: few
j_call: TRBJ2-3
v_call: TRBV10-3
cdr3_aa: CAISESESDTQYF
cdr3_nt: TGTGCCATCAGTGAGTCTGAGTCAGATACGCAGTATTTT

d_call: TRBD1
clone_size: .
j_call: TRBJ2-7
v_call: TRBV7-2
cdr3_aa: CASSSTGGPYEQYF
cdr3_nt: TGTGCCAGCAGCTCAACAGGGGGCCCCTACGAGCAGTACTTC

d_call: .
clone_size: few
j_call: TRBJ2-3
v_call: TRBV7-2
cdr3_aa: CASSSQTGRQGGAQYF
cdr3_nt: TGTGCCAGCAGCTCGCAGACAGGGAGACAAGGGGGGGCGCAGTATTTT

d_call: .
clone_size: .
j_call: TRBJ2-2
v_call: TRBV20-1
cdr3_aa: CSARGRYRGLAETGELFF
cdr3_nt: TGCAGTGCTAGAGGGAGGTATCGTGGCCTAGCAGAGACCGGGGAGCTGTTTTTT

d_call: .
clone_size: .
j_call: TRBJ2-5
v_call: TRBV29-1
cdr3_aa: CSVDLGVQQETQYF
cdr3_nt: TGCAGCGTTGACTTAGGGGTCCAGCAAGAGACCCAGTACTTC

d_call: .
clone_size: .
j_call: TRBJ2-7
v_call: TRBV20-1
cdr3_aa: CSASSQVQQYF
cdr3_nt: TGCAGTGCGAGTTCACAGGTTCAGCAGTACTTC

d_call: .
clone_size: few
j_call: TRBJ2-3
v_call: TRBV20-1
cdr3_aa: CSPPGLFTDTQYF
cdr3_nt: TGCAGTCCCCCGGGTCTATTCACAGATACGCAGTATTTT

d_call: .
clone_size: .
j_call: TRBJ2-3
v_call: TRBV6-1
cdr3_aa: CASSEIRADTQYF
cdr3_nt: TGTGCCAGCAGCGAGATTAGAGCAGATACGCAGTATTTT

d_call: TRBD1
clone_size: .
j_call: TRBJ1-2
v_call: TRBV2
cdr3_aa: CASYPFGRPGGQGATRYGYTF
cdr3_nt: TGTGCCAGCTATCCTTTTGGTCGGCCCGGGGGACAGGGAGCGACCCGGTATGGCTACACCTTC

d_call: TRBD2
clone_size: .
j_call: TRBJ2-1
v_call: TRBV20-1
cdr3_aa: CSARASGLAYNEQFF
cdr3_nt: TGCAGTGCCCGAGCCTCGGGACTAGCGTACAATGAGCAGTTCTTC

d_call: .
clone_size: .
j_call: TRBJ2-7
v_call: TRBV28
cdr3_aa: CASSLLTLHFYEQYF
cdr3_nt: TGTGCCAGCAGTTTATTGACTCTCCATTTCTACGAGCAGTACTTC

d_call: TRBD1
clone_size: .
j_call: TRBJ2-2
v_call: TRBV7-6
cdr3_aa: CASTKTGGNTGELFF
cdr3_nt: TGTGCCAGCACCAAGACAGGGGGGAACACCGGGGAGCTGTTTTTT

d_call: .
clone_size: .
j_call: TRBJ2-5
v_call: TRBV24-1
cdr3_aa: CATIGYQGGETQYF
cdr3_nt: TGTGCCACCATCGGCTATCAGGGGGGGGAGACCCAGTACTTC

d_call: .
clone_size: few
j_call: TRBJ2-1
v_call: TRBV7-9
cdr3_aa: CASSGNSYNEQFF
cdr3_nt: TGTGCCAGCAGCGGGAACTCCTACAATGAGCAGTTCTTC

d_call: TRBD1
clone_size: .
j_call: TRBJ1-2
v_call: TRBV2
cdr3_aa: CASRGQGYGYTF
cdr3_nt: TGTGCCAGCAGGGGACAGGGGTATGGCTACACCTTC

d_call: .
clone_size: .
j_call: TRBJ2-7
v_call: TRBV7-8
cdr3_aa: CASNAGRDRSEQYF
cdr3_nt: TGTGCCAGCAATGCAGGGCGGGACCGCTCTGAGCAGTACTTC

d_call: .
clone_size: .
j_call: TRBJ1-2
v_call: TRBV19
cdr3_aa: CASSVYYGYTF
cdr3_nt: TGTGCCAGTAGTGTATATTATGGCTACACCTTC

d_call: .
clone_size: .
j_call: TRBJ1-6
v_call: TRBV5-4
cdr3_aa: CASSKGWGWPLHF
cdr3_nt: TGTGCCAGCAGCAAGGGGTGGGGCTGGCCCCTCCACTTT